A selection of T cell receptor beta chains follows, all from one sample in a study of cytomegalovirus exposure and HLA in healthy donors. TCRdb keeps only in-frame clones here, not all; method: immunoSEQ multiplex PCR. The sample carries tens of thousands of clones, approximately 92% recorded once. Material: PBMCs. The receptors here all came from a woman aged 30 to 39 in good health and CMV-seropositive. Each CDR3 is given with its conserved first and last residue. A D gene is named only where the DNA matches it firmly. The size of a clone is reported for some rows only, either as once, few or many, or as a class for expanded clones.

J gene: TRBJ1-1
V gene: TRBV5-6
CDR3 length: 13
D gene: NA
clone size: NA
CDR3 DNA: TGTGCCAGCAGCATAGACAGGAACACTGAAGCTTTCTTT
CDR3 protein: CASSIDRNTEAFF

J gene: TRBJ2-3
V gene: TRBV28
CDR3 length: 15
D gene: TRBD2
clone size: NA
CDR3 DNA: TGTGCCAGCGACCGGACTAGCGGGAGGAAAGATACGCAGTATTTT
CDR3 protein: CASDRTSGRKDTQYF

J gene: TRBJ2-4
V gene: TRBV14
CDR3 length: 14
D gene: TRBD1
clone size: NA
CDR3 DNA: TGTGCCAGCAGCCCACGGACAGGGGGTGGCATTCAGTACTTC
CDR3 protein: CASSPRTGGGIQYF

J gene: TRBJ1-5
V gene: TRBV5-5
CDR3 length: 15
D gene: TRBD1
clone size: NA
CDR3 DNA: TGTGCCAGCAGCTTGGTAGGGGGCTTTGATCAGCCCCAGCATTTT
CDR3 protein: CASSLVGGFDQPQHF

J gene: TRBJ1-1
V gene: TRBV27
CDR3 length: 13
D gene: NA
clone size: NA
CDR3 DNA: TGTGCCAGCAGGACGACCAGGGGCACTGAAGCTTTCTTT
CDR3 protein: CASRTTRGTEAFF

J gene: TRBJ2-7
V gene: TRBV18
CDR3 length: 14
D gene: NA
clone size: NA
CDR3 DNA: TGTGCCAGCTCATCACGAGGAGGGGCCTACGAGCAGTACTTC
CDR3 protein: CASSSRGGAYEQYF

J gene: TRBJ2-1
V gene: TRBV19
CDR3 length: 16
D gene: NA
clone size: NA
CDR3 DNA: TGTGCCAGTAGTATTCCCCCAAGCGTCCGCTACAATGAGCAGTTCTTC
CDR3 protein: CASSIPPSVRYNEQFF

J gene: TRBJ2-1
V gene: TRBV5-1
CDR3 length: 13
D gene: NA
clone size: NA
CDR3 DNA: TGCGCCAGCAGCCCCGACACCCAGGATGAGCAGTTCTTC
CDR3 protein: CASSPDTQDEQFF

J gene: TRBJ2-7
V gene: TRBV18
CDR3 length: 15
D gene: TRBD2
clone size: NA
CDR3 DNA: TGTGCCAGCTCTGCCCACCAAAGGGGCGGGGGCGAGCAGTACTTC
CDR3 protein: CASSAHQRGGGEQYF

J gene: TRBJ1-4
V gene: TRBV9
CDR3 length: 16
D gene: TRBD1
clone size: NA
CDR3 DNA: TGTGCCAGCAGCGTAGTGACAGGGGAACTTAATGAAAAACTGTTTTTT
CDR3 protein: CASSVVTGELNEKLFF

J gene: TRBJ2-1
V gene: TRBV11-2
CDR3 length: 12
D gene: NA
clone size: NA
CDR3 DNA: TGTGCCAGCAGCTCCATTAGCAATGAGCAGTTCTTC
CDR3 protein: CASSSISNEQFF

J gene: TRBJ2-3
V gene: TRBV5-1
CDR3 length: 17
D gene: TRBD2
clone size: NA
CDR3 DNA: TGCGCCAGCAGCTTGGGGGGACTAGCAATTTCAGCAGATACGCAGTATTTT
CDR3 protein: CASSLGGLAISADTQYF

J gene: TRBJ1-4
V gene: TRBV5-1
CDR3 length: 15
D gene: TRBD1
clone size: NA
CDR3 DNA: TGCGCCAGCAGCGGACGACAGGGGGCGGGTGAAAAACTGTTTTTT
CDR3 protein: CASSGRQGAGEKLFF

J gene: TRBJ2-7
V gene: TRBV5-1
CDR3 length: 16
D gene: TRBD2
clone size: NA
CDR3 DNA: TGCGCCAGCAGCCCCGGCCCTAGCGGAGATTACTACGAGCAGTACTTC
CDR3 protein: CASSPGPSGDYYEQYF

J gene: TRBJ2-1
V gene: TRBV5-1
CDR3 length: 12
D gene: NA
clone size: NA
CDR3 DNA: TGCGCCAGCAGCTCTAGACGTGGTGAGCAGTTCTTC
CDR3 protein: CASSSRRGEQFF

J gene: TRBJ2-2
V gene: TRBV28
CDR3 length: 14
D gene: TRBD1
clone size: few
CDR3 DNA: TGTGCCAGCCTACGGGACAGGGGCACCGGGGAGCTGTTTTTT
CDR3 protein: CASLRDRGTGELFF

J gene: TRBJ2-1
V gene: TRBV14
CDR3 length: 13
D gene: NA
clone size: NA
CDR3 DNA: TGTGCCAGCAGCCAAGACTTGAGTGTTGAGCAGTTCTTC
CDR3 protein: CASSQDLSVEQFF

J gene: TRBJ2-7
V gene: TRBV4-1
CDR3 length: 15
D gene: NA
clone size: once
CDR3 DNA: TGCGCCAGCAGCCAGATCCAGGGGGGTTTCTACGAGCAGTACTTC
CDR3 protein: CASSQIQGGFYEQYF

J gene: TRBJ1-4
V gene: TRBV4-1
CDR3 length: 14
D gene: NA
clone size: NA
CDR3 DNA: TGCGCCAGCAGCCGCGGGGGCACTAATGAAAAACTGTTTTTT
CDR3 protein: CASSRGGTNEKLFF

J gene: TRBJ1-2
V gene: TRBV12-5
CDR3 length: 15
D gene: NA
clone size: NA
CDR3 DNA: TGTGCTAGTGGTTCCCCGGGAGCCCCTTCAGATGGCTACACCTTC
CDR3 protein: CASGSPGAPSDGYTF

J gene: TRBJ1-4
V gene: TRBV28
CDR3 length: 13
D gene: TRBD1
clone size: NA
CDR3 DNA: TGTGCCAGCAGTCCATACAGGGGAGGAAAACTGTTTTTT
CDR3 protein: CASSPYRGGKLFF

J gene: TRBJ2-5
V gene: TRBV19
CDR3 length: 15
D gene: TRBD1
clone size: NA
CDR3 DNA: TGTGCCAGTAGTATGGGACAGGGGACGGAGGAGACCCAGTACTTC
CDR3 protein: CASSMGQGTEETQYF

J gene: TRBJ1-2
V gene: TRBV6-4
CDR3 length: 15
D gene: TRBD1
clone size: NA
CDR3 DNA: TGTGCCAGCAGACCCGGACAGGGAGCTAACTATGGCTACACCTTC
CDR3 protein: CASRPGQGANYGYTF

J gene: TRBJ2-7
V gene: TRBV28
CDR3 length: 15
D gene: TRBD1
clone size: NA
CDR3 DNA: TGTGCCAGCAGTCTCGTCCGACAGGGGGCCTACGAGCAGTACTTC
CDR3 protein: CASSLVRQGAYEQYF

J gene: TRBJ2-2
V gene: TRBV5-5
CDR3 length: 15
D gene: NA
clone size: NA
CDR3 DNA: TGTGCCAGCAGCTCAGCGGAGACGAACACCGGGGAGCTGTTTTTT
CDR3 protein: CASSSAETNTGELFF

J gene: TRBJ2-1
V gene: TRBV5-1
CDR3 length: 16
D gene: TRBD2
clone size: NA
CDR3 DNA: TGCGCCAGCAGCGCGGAGAGCGGGAGGGCCTTGAATGAGCAGTTCTTC
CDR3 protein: CASSAESGRALNEQFF

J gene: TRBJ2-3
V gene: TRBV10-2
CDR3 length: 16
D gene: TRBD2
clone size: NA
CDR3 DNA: TGCGCCAGCAGTGACTTTACCGGGAGGGCCACAGATACGCAGTATTTT
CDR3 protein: CASSDFTGRATDTQYF

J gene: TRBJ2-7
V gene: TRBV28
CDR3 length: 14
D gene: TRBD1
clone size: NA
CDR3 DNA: TGTGCCAGCAGTTTGAACAGGGGCTCGGACGAGCAGTACTTC
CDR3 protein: CASSLNRGSDEQYF

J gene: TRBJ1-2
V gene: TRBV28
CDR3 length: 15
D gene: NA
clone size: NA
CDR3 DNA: TGTGCCAGCAGTTTAAGTCCCCCGTCGCTAAATGGCTACACCTTC
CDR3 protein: CASSLSPPSLNGYTF

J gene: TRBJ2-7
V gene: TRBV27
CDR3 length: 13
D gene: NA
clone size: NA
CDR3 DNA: TGTGCCAGCAAGGACTCAACCCTGAACGAGCAGTACTTC
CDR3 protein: CASKDSTLNEQYF

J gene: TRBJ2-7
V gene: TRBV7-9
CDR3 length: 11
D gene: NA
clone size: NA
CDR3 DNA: TGTGCCAGCAGCTTATCTTACGAGCAGTACTTC
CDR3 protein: CASSLSYEQYF

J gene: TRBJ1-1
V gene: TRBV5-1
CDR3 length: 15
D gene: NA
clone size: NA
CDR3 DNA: TGCGCCAGCAGCTTGTATGGACAAATGAACACTGAAGCTTTCTTT
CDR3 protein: CASSLYGQMNTEAFF

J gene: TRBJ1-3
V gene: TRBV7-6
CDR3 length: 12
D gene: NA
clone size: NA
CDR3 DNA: TGTGCCAGCAGCTCCTCGTTTAACACCATATATTTT
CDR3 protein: CASSSSFNTIYF

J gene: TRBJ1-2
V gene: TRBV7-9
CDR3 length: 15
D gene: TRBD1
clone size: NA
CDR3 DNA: TGTGCCAGCAGCTCCCCGGACAGGCGTTCCTATGGCTACACCTTC
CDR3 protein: CASSSPDRRSYGYTF

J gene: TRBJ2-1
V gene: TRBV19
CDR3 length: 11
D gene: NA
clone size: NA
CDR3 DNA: TGTGCCAGTAGTAGGCATGTTGAGCAGTTCTTC
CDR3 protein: CASSRHVEQFF

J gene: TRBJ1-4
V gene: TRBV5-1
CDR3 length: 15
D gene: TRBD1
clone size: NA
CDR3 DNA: TGCGCCAGCAGCTTGGAGGGACAGGAAAATGAAAAACTGTTTTTT
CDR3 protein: CASSLEGQENEKLFF

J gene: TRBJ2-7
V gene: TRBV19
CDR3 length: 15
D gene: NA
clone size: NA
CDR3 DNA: TGTGCCAGTAGTCAAGGGGGACCCCCAAACTACGAGCAGTACTTC
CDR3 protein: CASSQGGPPNYEQYF

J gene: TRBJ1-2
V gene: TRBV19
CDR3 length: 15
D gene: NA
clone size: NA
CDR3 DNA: TGTGCCAGTAGTATTTTCGGCAGGGGCCTTAATGGCTACACCTTC
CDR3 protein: CASSIFGRGLNGYTF